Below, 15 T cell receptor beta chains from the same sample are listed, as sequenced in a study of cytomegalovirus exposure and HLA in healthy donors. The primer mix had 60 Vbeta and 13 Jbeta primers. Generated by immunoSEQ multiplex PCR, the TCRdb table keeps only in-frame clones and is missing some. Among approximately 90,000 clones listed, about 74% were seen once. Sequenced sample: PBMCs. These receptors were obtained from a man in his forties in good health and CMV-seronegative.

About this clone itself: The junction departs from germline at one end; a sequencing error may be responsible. Here the CDR3 DNA reads TGTTCCAGCAGCAAACTAGCGGGGTCTAGCACAGATACGCAGTATTTT. Residues: CSSSKLAGSSTDTQYF. V usage is TRBV7-9 and J usage is TRBJ2-3; 10 nucleotides agree with TRBD2. The CDR3 spans 16 residues. Germline lookup yields CDR1 SEHNR and CDR2 FQNEAQ (reference sequence).

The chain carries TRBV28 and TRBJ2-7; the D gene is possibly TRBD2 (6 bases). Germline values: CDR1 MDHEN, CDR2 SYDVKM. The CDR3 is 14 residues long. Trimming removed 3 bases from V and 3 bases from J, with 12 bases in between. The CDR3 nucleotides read TGTGCCAGCAGTTTGGGCGGCGGGGACTACGAGCAGTACTTC. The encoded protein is CASSLGGGDYEQYF.

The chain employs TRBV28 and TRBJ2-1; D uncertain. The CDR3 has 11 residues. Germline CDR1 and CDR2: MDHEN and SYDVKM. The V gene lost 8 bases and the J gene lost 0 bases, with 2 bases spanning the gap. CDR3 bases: TGTGCCAGCCGCTCCTACAATGAGCAGTTCTTC. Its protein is CASRSYNEQFF.

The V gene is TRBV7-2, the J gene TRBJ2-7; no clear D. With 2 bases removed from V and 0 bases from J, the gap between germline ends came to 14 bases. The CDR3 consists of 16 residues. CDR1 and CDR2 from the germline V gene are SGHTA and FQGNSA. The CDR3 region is CASSLTRLASSYEQYF. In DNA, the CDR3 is TGTGCCAGCAGCTTAACCCGACTTGCAAGCTCCTACGAGCAGTACTTC.

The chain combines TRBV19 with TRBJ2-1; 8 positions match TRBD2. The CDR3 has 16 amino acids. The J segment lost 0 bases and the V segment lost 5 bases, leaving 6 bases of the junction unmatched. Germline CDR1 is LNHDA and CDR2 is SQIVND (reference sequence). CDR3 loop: CASSLPAGGSYNEQFF. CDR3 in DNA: TGTGCCAGTAGTCTCCCGGCGGGGGGCTCCTACAATGAGCAGTTCTTC.

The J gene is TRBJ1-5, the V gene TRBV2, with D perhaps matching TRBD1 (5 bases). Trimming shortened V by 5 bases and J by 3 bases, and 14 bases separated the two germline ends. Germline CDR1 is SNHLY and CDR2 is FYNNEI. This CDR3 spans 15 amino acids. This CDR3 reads CASSWGQGINQPQHF. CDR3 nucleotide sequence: TGTGCCAGCAGTTGGGGCCAGGGAATCAATCAGCCCCAGCATTTT.

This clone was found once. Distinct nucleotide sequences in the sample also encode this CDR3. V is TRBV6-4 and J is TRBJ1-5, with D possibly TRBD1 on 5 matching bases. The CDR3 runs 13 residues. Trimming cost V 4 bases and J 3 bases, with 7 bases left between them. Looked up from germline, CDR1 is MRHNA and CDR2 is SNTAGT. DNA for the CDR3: TGTGCCAGCAGTGCAGGGTCCAATCAGCCCCAGCATTTT. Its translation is CASSAGSNQPQHF.

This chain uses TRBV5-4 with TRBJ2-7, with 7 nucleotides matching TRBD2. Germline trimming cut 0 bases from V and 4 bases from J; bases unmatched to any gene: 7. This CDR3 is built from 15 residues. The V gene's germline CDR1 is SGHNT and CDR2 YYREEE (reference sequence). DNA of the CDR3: TGTGCCAGCAGCTTGGCTGCGGGGGTAACATACGAGCAGTACTTC. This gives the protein CASSLAAGVTYEQYF. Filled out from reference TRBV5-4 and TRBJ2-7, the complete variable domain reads ETGVTQSPTHLIKTRGQQVTLRCSSQSGHNTVSWYQQALGQGPQFIFQYYREEENGRGNFPPRFSGLQFPNYSSELNVNALELDDSALYLCASSLAAGVTYEQYFGPGTRLTVT.

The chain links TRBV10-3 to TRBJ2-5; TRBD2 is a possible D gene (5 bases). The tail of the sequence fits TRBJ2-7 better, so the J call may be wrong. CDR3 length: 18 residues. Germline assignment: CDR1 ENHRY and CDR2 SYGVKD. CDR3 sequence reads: CAISELLSGGESSYEQYF. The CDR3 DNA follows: TGTGCCATCAGTGAACTTTTATCTGGTGGGGAGAGCTCCTACGAGCAGTACTTC.

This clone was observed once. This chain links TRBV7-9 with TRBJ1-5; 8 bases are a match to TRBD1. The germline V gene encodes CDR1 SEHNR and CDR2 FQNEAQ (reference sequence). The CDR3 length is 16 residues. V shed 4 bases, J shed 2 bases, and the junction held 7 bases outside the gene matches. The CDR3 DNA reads TGTGCCAGCAGCTACTCAGGGGGCGAGGGCAATCAGCCCCAGCATTTT. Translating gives CASSYSGGEGNQPQHF.

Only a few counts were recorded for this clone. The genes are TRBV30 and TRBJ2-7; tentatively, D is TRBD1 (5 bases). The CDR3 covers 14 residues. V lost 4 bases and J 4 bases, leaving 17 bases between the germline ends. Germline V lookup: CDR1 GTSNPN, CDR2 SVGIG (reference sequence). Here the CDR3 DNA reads TGTGCCTGGATCAAGAAGGGGCGCATTTACGAGCAGTACTTC. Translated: CAWIKKGRIYEQYF.

CDR3 protein: CASSLRLAGGRADTQYF. The CDR3 nucleotides are TGTGCCAGTAGTCTCCGTTTAGCGGGGGGGCGAGCAGATACGCAGTATTTT. The chain is built from TRBV19 and TRBJ2-3; 11 nucleotides align to TRBD2. Germline values: CDR1 LNHDA, CDR2 SQIVND (reference sequence). Unmatched junction bases numbered 11, after V lost 5 bases and J lost 4 bases. CDR3 length: 17 residues.

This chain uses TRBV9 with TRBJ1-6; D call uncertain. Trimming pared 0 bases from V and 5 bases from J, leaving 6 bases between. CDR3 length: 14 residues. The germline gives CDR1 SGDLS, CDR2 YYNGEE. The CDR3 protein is CASSVGQDNSPLHF. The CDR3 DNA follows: TGTGCCAGCAGCGTAGGGCAGGATAATTCACCCCTCCACTTT.

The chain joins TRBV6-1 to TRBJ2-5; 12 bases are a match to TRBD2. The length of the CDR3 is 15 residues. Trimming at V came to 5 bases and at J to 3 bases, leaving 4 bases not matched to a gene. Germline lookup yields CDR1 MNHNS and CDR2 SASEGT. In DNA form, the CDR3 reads TGTGCCAGCAGTAGACTAGCGGGGGAAGAAGAGACCCAGTACTTC. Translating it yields CASSRLAGEEETQYF.

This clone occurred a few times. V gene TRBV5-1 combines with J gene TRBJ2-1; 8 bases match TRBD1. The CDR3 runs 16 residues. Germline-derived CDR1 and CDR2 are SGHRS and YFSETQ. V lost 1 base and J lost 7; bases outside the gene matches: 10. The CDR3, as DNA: TGCGCCAGCAGCTTGTTTGGAATCCGGACAGGGAATGAGCAGTTCTTC. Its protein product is CASSLFGIRTGNEQFF.